This entry lists 28 T cell receptor beta chains sequenced from one sample in a study of shared clonotypes between healthy human individuals (dated by TCRdb to 2018 to 2021). Libraries were built with the immunoSEQ multiplex PCR assay. TCRdb mirrors the immuneACCESS table, restricted to in-frame sequences. Some clones are absent from its copies; in checked studies, under half trace to an unresolved V gene, and the reason for the others is unknown. Within this sample are around 370,000 clones, with roughly 96% of them counted one time only. The biggest ten clones account for 0.32% of the sample. Material: memory CD8+ T cells sorted from blood. Reading the label with the study, this specimen's cell subset or site is: CD45RO+ cells pooled with CCR7-negative TemRA cells. The source is a man aged 25 to 40 in good health.

The chain links TRBV2 to TRBJ2-2, with D possibly being TRBD1 (5 bases). The CDR3 covers 12 residues. In germline, CDR1 is SNHLY, CDR2 FYNNEI. Trimming took off 5 bases at V and 7 bases at J, with 8 bases between the two ends. CDR3 coding DNA: TGTGCCAGCAGTCTAACAGGCGGGGAGCTGTTTTTT. Protein: CASSLTGGELFF.

The V and J genes are TRBV19 and TRBJ2-7; D is uncertain. Germline CDR1 and CDR2: LNHDA and SQIVND (reference sequence). V shed 4 bases and J shed 0 bases, with 13 bases lying between them. The CDR3 consists of 15 residues. The CDR3 DNA reads as TGTGCCAGTAGTAATTCTATCCTGAGCTCCTACGAGCAGTACTTC. Translation: CASSNSILSSYEQYF.

This clone was seen just once. The gene calls are TRBV5-4 and TRBJ2-1, with 12 bases identical to TRBD2. V gave up 1 base and J gave up 7 bases; unmatched junction bases: 0. The germline gives CDR1 SGHNT, CDR2 YYREEE (reference sequence). This CDR3 has 14 residues. In nucleotides, the CDR3 is TGTGCCAGCAGCTTGCTAGCGGGAGGGAATGAGCAGTTCTTC. Its protein is CASSLLAGGNEQFF.

This chain uses TRBV10-2 with TRBJ2-3; 12 nucleotides line up with TRBD2. The ends lost 6 bases at V and 5 bases at J; junction bases unmatched: 3. The CDR3 consists of 14 residues. The germline V gene has CDR1 WSHSY and CDR2 SAAADI. The CDR3 DNA sequence: TGCGCCAGCAGGACTAGCGGGAGTTTAGATACGCAGTATTTT. Translation: CASRTSGSLDTQYF.

On this clone: The sample carries other DNA sequences with the same CDR3. The chain combines TRBV27 with TRBJ2-6; D not resolved. CDR1 is MNHEY, CDR2 SMNVEV, per germline (reference sequence). Trimming removed 0 bases at V and 4 bases at J, with 4 bases between. The CDR3 runs 14 residues. Here the CDR3 DNA reads TGTGCCAGCAGTTTATCGTCGGGGGCCAACGTCCTGACTTTC. Translation gives CASSLSSGANVLTF.

The chain links TRBV2 to TRBJ2-7; 11 nucleotides match TRBD2. CDR1 is SNHLY, CDR2 FYNNEI, per germline. J was trimmed by 6 bases and V by 6 bases; bases with no gene match: 7. CDR3 length equals 14 residues. The CDR3 sequence is CASRGLAEGVEQYF. For the CDR3, the DNA is TGTGCCAGCAGGGGACTAGCGGAGGGGGTCGAGCAGTACTTC.

The chain joins TRBV7-8 to TRBJ1-2; 8 bases are shared with TRBD1. This CDR3 has 17 amino acids. The V gene's germline CDR1 is SGHVS and CDR2 FQNEAQ. J was trimmed by 2 bases and V by 2 bases; bases with no gene match: 10. This CDR3 is CASSLNPTGAGNYGYTF. CDR3 sequence (DNA): TGTGCCAGCAGCTTAAACCCGACAGGGGCAGGGAACTATGGCTACACCTTC.

The chain joins TRBV29-1 to TRBJ1-1; D remains unclear. This CDR3 region has 14 residues. Trimming pared 2 bases from V and 2 bases from J, leaving 12 bases between. The germline V gene encodes CDR1 SQVTM and CDR2 ANQGSEA. CDR3 amino acids: CSVEPWAKNTEAFF. CDR3 bases: TGCAGCGTTGAACCATGGGCCAAAAACACTGAAGCTTTCTTT.

The rearrangement links TRBV7-9 to TRBJ1-2; possible D gene TRBD1, 5 bases. The CDR3 is 14 residues long. V lost 1 base to trimming and J lost 2 bases, with 8 bases between them. CDR1 and CDR2 (germline): SEHNR, FQNEAQ (reference sequence). CDR3 region: CASSLVAGNYGYTF. The DNA of the CDR3 is TGTGCCAGCAGCTTAGTGGCAGGGAACTATGGCTACACCTTC.

As DNA, the CDR3 is TGTGCCAGCAGCCAACCGGGACAGGGGGCTATTAGGGAGACCCAGTACTTC. This encodes CASSQPGQGAIRETQYF. The chain employs TRBV7-2 and TRBJ2-5, with 12 bases identical to TRBD1. This CDR3 region has 17 residues. Trimming took 5 bases from V and 5 from J; bases not matched to a gene: 12. Looked up from germline, CDR1 is SGHTA and CDR2 is FQGNSA.

This clone was seen once. J is TRBJ2-1 and V is TRBV11-2; 11 nucleotides match TRBD2. The CDR3 runs to 16 residues. Germline loops: CDR1 SGHAT, CDR2 FQNNGV. V gave up 1 base and J gave up 7 bases; unmatched junction bases: 6. CDR3 residues: CASSLAQLAGVNEQFF. DNA of the CDR3: TGTGCCAGCAGCTTAGCCCAACTAGCGGGAGTAAATGAGCAGTTCTTC.

This chain joins TRBV5-6 and TRBJ2-5; 11 bases are shared with TRBD1. V was pared by 1 base and J by 3 bases, with 8 bases of the junction left unmatched. The CDR3 has 17 residues. CDR1 SGHDT and CDR2 YYEEEE come from the germline V gene. CDR3 loop: CASSLRGWTGGKETQYF. In DNA form, the CDR3 reads TGTGCCAGCAGCTTGCGTGGGTGGACAGGGGGCAAAGAGACCCAGTACTTC.

V is TRBV5-4 and J is TRBJ2-5, with TRBD2 matching 8 bases. The length of the CDR3 is 13 residues. V gave up 2 bases and J gave up 4 bases; unmatched junction bases: 1. In germline, CDR1 is SGHNT, CDR2 YYREEE (reference sequence). CDR3 in amino acids: CASSFSGIETQYF. DNA for the CDR3: TGTGCCAGCAGCTTTAGCGGGATAGAGACCCAGTACTTC.

This rearrangement joins TRBV29-1 to TRBJ2-5; the match to TRBD2 covers 12 bases. V shed 5 bases, J shed 3 bases, and the junction held 19 bases outside the gene matches. This CDR3 contains 19 residues. Germline values: CDR1 SQVTM, CDR2 ANQGSEA. CDR3 nucleotides: TGCAGCGTTCCGACCTCTAGCGGGAGGGCCAGAAGTAGCAAAGAGACCCAGTACTTC. It codes for CSVPTSSGRARSSKETQYF.

The rearrangement joins TRBV7-9 to TRBJ2-5, with D unclear. The CDR3 runs to 15 residues. Germline loops: CDR1 SEHNR, CDR2 FQNEAQ (reference sequence). The V gene lost 0 bases and the J gene lost 5 bases, with 13 bases spanning the gap. This chain's CDR3 is CASSLATMVGETQYF. For the CDR3, the DNA is TGTGCCAGCAGCTTAGCTACTATGGTCGGGGAGACCCAGTACTTC. The entire variable domain, with the rest obtained from reference TRBV7-9 and TRBJ2-5, is as follows: DTGVSQNPRHKITKRGQNVTFRCDPISEHNRLYWYRQTLGQGPEFLTYFQNEAQLEKSRLLSDRFSAERPKGSFSTLEIQRTEQGDSAMYLCASSLATMVGETQYFGPGTRLLVL.

The CDR3 region is CASSLVPAQKTNVLTF. CDR3 coding DNA: TGTGCCAGCAGCCTAGTCCCAGCGCAAAAGACCAACGTCCTGACTTTC. This chain joins TRBV7-9 and TRBJ2-6; no definite D call. This CDR3 has 16 residues. From germline, CDR1 is SEHNR and CDR2 FQNEAQ (reference sequence). V was pared by 5 bases and J by 8 bases, with 19 bases between.

The chain is built from TRBV5-1 and TRBJ1-5; 9 bases align to TRBD1. Trimming cost V 0 bases and J 7 bases; bases outside gene matches: 2. CDR3 length equals 14 residues. Germline CDR1 is SGHRS and CDR2 is YFSETQ. The CDR3 DNA is TGCGCCAGCAGCTTGGGGACAGGGGACCAGCCCCAGCATTTT. Amino acids: CASSLGTGDQPQHF.

The J gene is TRBJ1-2, the V gene TRBV30; tentatively, D is TRBD1 (6 bases). Germline lookup yields CDR1 GTSNPN and CDR2 SVGIG (reference sequence). Trimming shortened V by 3 bases and J by 5 bases, and 16 bases separated the two germline ends. The CDR3 totals 14 residues. As DNA, the CDR3 is TGTGCCTGGAGAGAGGGGGGTTCAAAGTATGGCTACACCTTC. Its translation: CAWREGGSKYGYTF.

This chain joins TRBV6-5 and TRBJ2-7; 10 bases map to TRBD1. Unmatched junction bases numbered 3, after V lost 6 bases and J lost 4 bases. This CDR3 comprises 13 residues. From germline, CDR1 is MNHEY and CDR2 SVGAGI. The CDR3 sequence is CASSGQGVYEQYF. In DNA, the CDR3 is TGTGCCAGCAGCGGACAGGGGGTTTACGAGCAGTACTTC.

The CDR3 DNA reads TGTGCCTGGAGTGTAACAGGGTCGAACTATGGCTACACCTTC. Translating it yields CAWSVTGSNYGYTF. The chain combines TRBV30 with TRBJ1-2, with TRBD1 as a possible D gene (6 bases). CDR1 GTSNPN and CDR2 SVGIG come from the germline V gene (reference sequence). The V end lost 0 bases, the J end lost 2 bases, and 10 bases lay between the germline ends. This CDR3 region has 14 residues.

The chain combines TRBV6-5 with TRBJ2-5; D not certain. Trimming cost V 5 bases and J 0 bases, with 7 bases left between them. Germline CDR1 MNHEY, CDR2 SVGAGI. The CDR3 totals 13 residues. CDR3 DNA: TGTGCCAGCAGTCATACATACCAAGAGACCCAGTACTTC. As protein: CASSHTYQETQYF.

V usage is TRBV6-4 and J usage is TRBJ2-3, with a weak D call TRBD1 (6 bases). With 3 bases removed from V and 2 bases from J, the gap between germline ends came to 9 bases. The length of the CDR3 is 14 residues. Germline V gene sequence: CDR1 MRHNA, CDR2 SNTAGT. CDR3 nucleotides: TGTGCCAGCAGTGATGGGACACACACAGATACGCAGTATTTT. Translated: CASSDGTHTDTQYF.

The chain is built from TRBV10-3 and TRBJ1-4; a possible D gene is TRBD1 (5 bases). The CDR3 totals 13 residues. Germline V gene sequence: CDR1 ENHRY, CDR2 SYGVKD. Between the trimmed V and J ends, which lost 8 bases and 9 bases, there was a span of 16 bases. The CDR3 DNA reads as TGTGCCATCCGGGCAGGGCAGGATCAAAAACTGTTTTTT. This encodes CAIRAGQDQKLFF.

This sequence joins TRBV9 and TRBJ2-3; D not certain. From germline, CDR1 is SGDLS and CDR2 YYNGEE. There are 12 residues in the CDR3. V shed 0 bases and J shed 5 bases, with 4 bases lying between them. Here the CDR3 DNA reads TGTGCCAGCAGCGTAGCCGAAGATACGCAGTATTTT. It translates to CASSVAEDTQYF.

The gene calls are TRBV19 and TRBJ2-5; D unresolved. This CDR3 is built from 13 residues. V lost 3 bases, J lost 5 bases, and 10 bases lay in between. Germline lookup yields CDR1 LNHDA and CDR2 SQIVND (reference sequence). The CDR3 spells CASSIDSRETQYF. For the CDR3, the DNA is TGTGCCAGTAGTATCGACTCCCGGGAGACCCAGTACTTC.

Here the CDR3 DNA reads TGTGCCAGCATCAGGCAGGGACTAGACAACCCTCTCCTACCCGGGGAGCTGTTTTTT. Translated, it gives CASIRQGLDNPLLPGELFF. The chain recombines TRBV13 with TRBJ2-2; 8 bases are shared with TRBD2. With V trimmed by 7 bases and J by 6 bases, 22 bases remained unmatched. From germline, CDR1 is PRHDT and CDR2 FYEKMQ (reference sequence). There are 19 residues in the CDR3. The entire variable domain, with the rest obtained from reference TRBV13 and TRBJ2-2, is as follows: AAGVIQSPRHLIKEKRETATLKCYPIPRHDTVYWYQQGPGQDPQFLISFYEKMQSDKGSIPDRFSAQQFSDYHSELNMSSLELGDSALYFCASIRQGLDNPLLPGELFFGEGSRLTVL.

J is TRBJ1-4 and V is TRBV9; D gene ambiguous. Trimming left V 0 bases short and J 7 bases short, with 19 bases between. This CDR3 spans 17 amino acids. Germline V CDR1 and CDR2: SGDLS, YYNGEE. The DNA of the CDR3 is TGTGCCAGCAGCGTAGGAGGTGGATCGAGGGCGGGTGAAAAACTGTTTTTT. This gives the protein CASSVGGGSRAGEKLFF.

DNA of the CDR3: TGTGCCAGTAGTCTCTTCCCCCCGACAGCTTCCTATGGCTACACCTTC. Protein: CASSLFPPTASYGYTF. The chain employs TRBV19 and TRBJ1-2; TRBD1 is a possible D gene (5 bases). V lost 5 bases and J 4 bases, leaving 20 bases between the germline ends. From germline, CDR1 is LNHDA and CDR2 SQIVND (reference sequence). This CDR3 has 16 amino acids.